This entry lists 28 T cell receptor beta chains sequenced from one sample in a study of cytomegalovirus exposure and HLA in healthy donors. 13 Jbeta primers and 60 Vbeta primers were used for the PCR. Only in-frame clones appear in the TCRdb table, and some are missing; sequencing was by immunoSEQ multiplex PCR. The table lists 85,000 to 100,000 clones, more than 65% of them singletons. Sequenced material: PBMCs. The receptor source for this set is a human donor in good health.

In its sample, this clone was seen a few times. The chain has TRBV27 and TRBJ1-1, with a possible D match to TRBD1 (5 bases). There are 14 residues in the CDR3. V shed 5 bases and J shed 6 bases, with 16 bases lying between them. Germline V gives CDR1 MNHEY, CDR2 SMNVEV (reference sequence). CDR3 loop: CASSTPGLPPEAFF. As DNA, the CDR3 is TGTGCCAGCAGTACACCGGGACTACCTCCTGAAGCTTTCTTT.

V and J are TRBV2 and TRBJ1-6; 8 nucleotides align to TRBD1. The trim removed 6 bases at V and 10 bases at J, leaving 17 bases unmatched. Germline CDR1 and CDR2: SNHLY and FYNNEI. The CDR3 length is 17 residues. This CDR3 is CASRRGGTGRLGSPLHF. In nucleotides, the CDR3 is TGTGCCAGCAGGAGGGGGGGGACAGGCCGTTTGGGGTCACCCCTCCACTTT.

This chain connects TRBV7-8 to TRBJ1-2; D gene uncertain. Germline assignment: CDR1 SGHVS and CDR2 FQNEAQ. V lost 5 bases, J lost 2 bases, and 15 bases lay in between. This CDR3 comprises 15 residues. The CDR3 sequence: CASSLTRTPNYGYTF. The CDR3 nucleotides are TGTGCCAGCAGCCTAACCCGAACTCCCAACTATGGCTACACCTTC.

In its sample, this clone was seen once. The chain recombines TRBV15 with TRBJ1-5; TRBD1 agrees at 8 bases. The germline CDR1 and CDR2 sequences are LNHNV and YYDKDF (reference sequence). CDR3 length: 15 residues. With V trimmed by 2 bases and J by 4 bases, 4 bases remained unmatched. The CDR3 DNA follows: TGTGCCACCAGCAGACTAGGACAGGGAAATCAGCCCCAGCATTTT. Its protein product is CATSRLGQGNQPQHF.

CDR3 in DNA: TGTGCCAGCAGTTTACTCAGGGAGAACACTGAAGCTTTCTTT. Protein sequence: CASSLLRENTEAFF. The gene calls are TRBV6-5 and TRBJ1-1; maybe TRBD1 (5 bases). V was trimmed by 4 bases and J by 1 base, leaving 10 bases between them. The CDR3 is 14 amino acids. Germline V gives CDR1 MNHEY, CDR2 SVGAGI.

CDR3 nucleotides: TGTGCCAGCAGCTTAGAGTCAGGGGGCGATGGCTACACCTTC. This encodes CASSLESGGDGYTF. The chain is built from TRBV7-2 and TRBJ1-2; 8 nucleotides match TRBD1. CDR1 SGHTA and CDR2 FQGNSA come from the germline V gene. Losses at the gene ends were 1 base for V and 6 bases for J; bases not matched to a gene: 4. This CDR3 has 14 amino acids.

The sample holds one count of this clone. This chain uses TRBV29-1 with TRBJ2-2; 10 nucleotides align to TRBD2. CDR1 SQVTM and CDR2 ANQGSEA come from the germline V gene. The CDR3 consists of 15 residues. J gave up 7 bases and V 1 base, and 6 bases lay outside the gene matches. The CDR3 nucleotides are TGCAGCGTTGAAGTTCCCCTAGCGGGGGTCGGGGAGCTGTTTTTT. Translated, it gives CSVEVPLAGVGELFF.

This chain links TRBV14 with TRBJ2-2; TRBD2 aligns across 9 bases. Trimming removed 3 bases from V and 6 bases from J; junction bases left unmatched: 11. This CDR3 has 17 amino acids. CDR1 SGHDN and CDR2 FVKESK come from the germline V gene. The DNA for the CDR3 is TGTGCCAGCAGCCATCGAGGGACTAGCTTGATCCCCGGGGAGCTGTTTTTT. It codes for CASSHRGTSLIPGELFF.

The V call is TRBV7-8, the J call TRBJ2-7; TRBD1 aligns across 7 bases. Trimming at V came to 2 bases and at J to 1 base, leaving 2 bases not matched to a gene. The CDR3 runs to 14 residues. Germline V lookup: CDR1 SGHVS, CDR2 FQNEAQ. The CDR3 sequence is CASSLYRGSYEQYF. Here the CDR3 DNA reads TGTGCCAGCAGCTTATACAGGGGATCCTACGAGCAGTACTTC.

V gene TRBV11-2 combines with J gene TRBJ2-7; D gene uncertain. V was shortened by 1 base and J by 3 bases, with 4 bases between the two germline ends. The CDR3 is made up of 12 amino acids. CDR1 is SGHAT and CDR2 is FQNNGV in the germline V gene. The CDR3 nucleotides are TGTGCCAGCAGCTTAGTCGTCTACGAGCAGTACTTC. This sequence encodes CASSLVVYEQYF.

The chain links TRBV7-9 to TRBJ1-1; D possibly corresponds to TRBD1 (5 bases). The CDR3 is 13 residues long. Trimming pared 5 bases from V and 7 bases from J, leaving 14 bases between. Germline-derived CDR1 and CDR2 are SEHNR and FQNEAQ (reference sequence). For the CDR3, the DNA is TGTGCCAGCAGCCCCCAGGGAACTTTTGAAGCTTTCTTT. Translation gives CASSPQGTFEAFF.

There are a few counts of this clone. J is TRBJ1-6 and V is TRBV5-1; no definite D call. V was trimmed by 0 bases and J by 9 bases, leaving 7 bases between them. The CDR3 is 13 amino acids. CDR1 is SGHRS, CDR2 YFSETQ, per germline. In nucleotides, the CDR3 is TGCGCCAGCAGCTTGGGTGAGGGTTCACCCCTCCACTTT. Its translation is CASSLGEGSPLHF.

This chain uses TRBV27 with TRBJ2-5; TRBD2 aligns across 7 bases. The germline CDR1 and CDR2 sequences are MNHEY and SMNVEV (reference sequence). The CDR3 runs to 15 residues. J gave up 2 bases and V 4 bases, and 7 bases lay outside the gene matches. The CDR3 here is CASSSLAEEQETQYF. CDR3 nucleotides: TGTGCCAGCAGTTCCCTAGCGGAGGAACAAGAGACCCAGTACTTC.

The V gene is TRBV9, the J gene TRBJ2-5; tentatively, D is TRBD1 (6 bases). The V end was cut by 1 base, the J end by 1 base, with 11 bases between. CDR1 is SGDLS and CDR2 is YYNGEE in the germline V gene. The CDR3 consists of 15 residues. The chain's CDR3 is CASSVSQDSQETQYF. Here the CDR3 DNA reads TGTGCCAGCAGCGTATCCCAGGACAGCCAAGAGACCCAGTACTTC.

The rearrangement uses TRBV5-1 and TRBJ2-1, with D tentatively TRBD2 (5 bases). Germline CDR1 is SGHRS and CDR2 is YFSETQ. The CDR3 spans 15 residues. V lost 0 bases, J lost 2 bases, and 9 bases lay in between. The DNA of the CDR3 is TGCGCCAGCAGCTTGGACGGGGTTACCTACAATGAGCAGTTCTTC. It is translated as CASSLDGVTYNEQFF.

V gene TRBV15 combines with J gene TRBJ1-5; D remains unclear. There are 12 residues in the CDR3. Trimming left V 3 bases short and J 3 bases short, with 3 bases between. Germline V gene data show CDR1 as LNHNV and CDR2 as YYDKDF (reference sequence). CDR3 in amino acids: CATSSLNQPQHF. The CDR3 DNA follows: TGTGCCACCAGCAGTCTCAATCAGCCCCAGCATTTT.

The rearrangement uses TRBV18 and TRBJ2-7, with a weak D call TRBD1 (6 bases). The CDR3 loop spans 15 amino acids. With 5 bases removed from V and 3 bases from J, the gap between germline ends came to 17 bases. Germline CDR1 reads KGHSH; CDR2 reads LQKENI. This CDR3 is CASSADRRTVYEQYF. CDR3 DNA: TGTGCCAGCTCAGCTGACAGGAGGACAGTCTACGAGCAGTACTTC.

The CDR3 spells CASSIGTGYGYTF. In DNA form, the CDR3 reads TGTGCCAGCAGCATAGGGACAGGCTATGGCTACACCTTC. The chain uses TRBV27 and TRBJ1-2; TRBD1 matches 8 bases. CDR3 length: 13 amino acids. The junction had 4 bases not matched to a gene; V was cut back by 6 bases and J by 4 bases. The germline V gene has CDR1 MNHEY and CDR2 SMNVEV (reference sequence).

The genes are TRBV19 and TRBJ2-3; no clear D. The CDR3 has 13 residues. Germline-derived CDR1 and CDR2 are LNHDA and SQIVND (reference sequence). With 3 bases removed from V and 2 bases from J, the gap between germline ends came to 6 bases. The CDR3 DNA reads as TGTGCCAGTAGTATTGGGCTCACAGATACGCAGTATTTT. Its protein product is CASSIGLTDTQYF.

CDR3 in DNA: TGTGCCAGCAGTGATAGACGGGTATCTGGAAACACCATATATTTT. Amino acids: CASSDRRVSGNTIYF. This chain connects TRBV6-1 to TRBJ1-3, with unresolved D. This CDR3 is built from 15 residues. Looked up from germline, CDR1 is MNHNS and CDR2 is SASEGT. V lost 3 bases and J lost 1, with 10 bases in between.

The rearrangement uses TRBV5-4 and TRBJ2-5; the D gene is possibly TRBD2 (6 bases). Germline V lookup: CDR1 SGHNT, CDR2 YYREEE (reference sequence). The germline V and J ends were trimmed by 4 bases and 1 base, with 8 bases remaining between them. CDR3 length: 13 amino acids. The CDR3 DNA reads as TGTGCCAGCAGCCGGACTACCCAAGAGACCCAGTACTTC. This sequence encodes CASSRTTQETQYF.

This sequence joins TRBV7-9 and TRBJ1-6; D gene uncertain. V was trimmed by 4 bases and J by 0 bases, leaving 4 bases between them. Looked up from germline, CDR1 is SEHNR and CDR2 is FQNEAQ (reference sequence). The CDR3 totals 14 residues. CDR3 loop: CASSSRSYNSPLHF. CDR3 bases: TGTGCCAGCAGCTCTCGCTCCTATAATTCACCCCTCCACTTT. Based on the CDR3 plus reference TRBV7-9 and TRBJ1-6, the full variable domain is DTGVSQNPRHKITKRGQNVTFRCDPISEHNRLYWYRQTLGQGPEFLTYFQNEAQLEKSRLLSDRFSAERPKGSFSTLEIQRTEQGDSAMYLCASSSRSYNSPLHFGNGTRLTVT.

This chain uses TRBV6-1 with TRBJ1-2; D is uncertain. CDR3 length equals 11 residues. The ends were cut back, 6 bases at V and 7 bases at J, with 9 bases in the middle. Germline loops: CDR1 MNHNS, CDR2 SASEGT. DNA for the CDR3: TGTGCCAGCAGCCAGGAGGTTGGCTACACCTTC. Its protein is CASSQEVGYTF.

V and J are TRBV4-2 and TRBJ1-5; a possible D gene is TRBD1 (5 bases). Trimming took off 1 base at V and 2 bases at J, with 6 bases between the two ends. The germline CDR1 and CDR2 sequences are LGHNA and YNFKEQ. The CDR3 extends over 14 amino acids. CDR3 sequence reads: CASSQVGGNQPQHF. CDR3 DNA: TGTGCCAGCAGCCAAGTAGGGGGCAATCAGCCCCAGCATTTT.

This chain uses TRBV5-4 with TRBJ2-1; 12 bases line up with TRBD1. The CDR3 extends over 19 amino acids. Trimming removed 4 bases from V and 8 bases from J; junction bases left unmatched: 19. Germline CDR1 and CDR2: SGHNT and YYREEE (reference sequence). The CDR3 DNA reads TGTGCCAGCAGCACGAGGGACAGGGGGCGCCTAATGTATTTCGATGAGCAGTTCTTC. Encoded protein: CASSTRDRGRLMYFDEQFF.

The chain has TRBV14 and TRBJ2-7; 11 nucleotides align to TRBD2. The CDR3 is made up of 16 amino acids. Trimming removed 3 bases from V and 7 bases from J; junction bases left unmatched: 11. The germline V gene has CDR1 SGHDN and CDR2 FVKESK. The CDR3 sequence: CASSHTLAGVSREQYF. Here the CDR3 DNA reads TGTGCCAGCAGCCACACACTAGCGGGAGTATCGAGGGAGCAGTACTTC.

The J gene is TRBJ1-2, the V gene TRBV5-4, with 7 bases matching TRBD1. Germline CDR1 is SGHNT and CDR2 is YYREEE (reference sequence). Unmatched junction bases numbered 11, after V lost 0 bases and J lost 0 bases. The CDR3 contains 18 residues. CDR3 DNA sequence: TGTGCCAGCAGCTTGGGCCGTGGGGCAGGGGGAGCTAACTATGGCTACACCTTC. It translates to CASSLGRGAGGANYGYTF.

This chain links TRBV27 with TRBJ2-7; 9 bases are shared with TRBD2. The germline V gene encodes CDR1 MNHEY and CDR2 SMNVEV (reference sequence). The V segment lost 2 bases and the J segment 2 bases; nucleotides outside the gene matches: 4. The CDR3 runs to 15 residues. For the CDR3, the DNA is TGTGCCAGCAGTTTACGGGCTAGCGGGGCCTACGAGCAGTACTTC. This translates into CASSLRASGAYEQYF.